The 30 T cell receptor beta chains given below trace back to one sample, sequenced in a study of shared clonotypes between healthy human individuals (dated by TCRdb to about 2020). The protocol used for the library was the immunoSEQ multiplex PCR assay. TCRdb limited this immuneACCESS table to in-frame rearrangements with V and J called. A share of clones is missing; checked studies link under half to unresolved V genes, and the rest is unexplained. The sample table records some 320,000 clones; more than 75% of these occur just once. The top ten hold roughly 17% of the sample. The material sequenced was memory CD8+ T cells sorted from blood. This sample's cell subset or site label indicates: CD45RO+ cells pooled with CCR7-negative TemRA cells. Every receptor here comes from a man younger than 30 in good health.

The chain links TRBV7-8 to TRBJ2-7, with 8 bases fitting TRBD1. V shed 5 bases, J shed 3 bases, and the junction held 3 bases outside the gene matches. The CDR3 loop spans 13 amino acids. Per the germline V gene, CDR1 is SGHVS and CDR2 is FQNEAQ. In DNA form, the CDR3 reads TGTGCCAGCAGCGAAGACAGGGGCTACGAGCAGTACTTC. Residues: CASSEDRGYEQYF. Filled out from reference TRBV7-8 and TRBJ2-7, the complete variable domain reads GAGVSQSPRYKVAKRGQDVALRCDPISGHVSLFWYQQALGQGPEFLTYFQNEAQLDKSGLPSDRFFAERPEGSVSTLKIQRTQQEDSAVYLCASSEDRGYEQYFGPGTRLTVT.

Note on this clone: Germline is not matched at one junction end, which may reflect a read error. V usage is TRBV7-2 and J usage is TRBJ1-2; D remains ambiguous. Germline-derived CDR1 and CDR2 are SGHTA and FQGNSA. This CDR3 spans 12 amino acids. CDR3 in amino acids: CAGSLTVYGYTF. The CDR3 DNA reads TGTGCCGGCAGCTTAACAGTATATGGCTACACCTTC.

V usage is TRBV6-5 and J usage is TRBJ2-1; the match to TRBD2 covers 12 bases. CDR3 size: 15 residues. V lost 1 base, J lost 6 bases, and 1 base stayed unmatched. Germline V gene data show CDR1 as MNHEY and CDR2 as SVGAGI. The CDR3 bases are TGTGCCAGCAGTTACTGGACTAGCGGGACCAATGAGCAGTTCTTC. It is translated as CASSYWTSGTNEQFF.

The chain joins TRBV7-2 to TRBJ1-3; tentatively, D is TRBD1 (6 bases). The length of the CDR3 is 17 residues. V was cut by 5 bases and J by 0 bases, with 17 bases left in between. In germline, CDR1 is SGHTA, CDR2 FQGNSA. Here the CDR3 DNA reads TGTGCCAGCAGCCTCTCCGGGGGGCCATCCTCTGGAAACACCATATATTTT. Its protein is CASSLSGGPSSGNTIYF.

This chain links TRBV27 with TRBJ2-7; 9 bases are a match to TRBD2. The CDR3 is 16 residues long. The ends lost 5 bases at V and 5 bases at J; junction bases unmatched: 13. In germline, CDR1 is MNHEY, CDR2 SMNVEV (reference sequence). The CDR3 DNA reads as TGTGCCAGCAGTCCCCTCCTAGCGGGACTTGACCACGAGCAGTACTTC. This encodes CASSPLLAGLDHEQYF.

CDR3 coding DNA: TGTGCCAGCAGCAAACAGGGGTATGAGCAGTTCTTC. Its translation is CASSKQGYEQFF. This sequence joins TRBV7-9 and TRBJ2-1; 7 positions agree with TRBD1. Trimming at V came to 5 bases and at J to 8 bases, leaving 3 bases not matched to a gene. The CDR3 is 12 residues long. Germline values: CDR1 SEHNR, CDR2 FQNEAQ (reference sequence).

The CDR3 sequence is CASSLDTGQVNNSPLHF. CDR3 DNA sequence: TGCGCCAGCAGCTTGGATACCGGACAGGTGAATAATTCACCCCTCCACTTT. The rearrangement joins TRBV5-1 to TRBJ1-6; 7 bases line up with TRBD1. J lost 5 bases, V lost 0 bases, and 8 bases had no gene match. CDR3 length: 17 residues. Germline V gene data show CDR1 as SGHRS and CDR2 as YFSETQ.

This chain uses TRBV7-2 with TRBJ2-1; no clear D gene. This CDR3 has 16 residues. The V gene's germline CDR1 is SGHTA and CDR2 FQGNSA. Between the trimmed V and J ends, which lost 7 bases and 3 bases, there was a span of 19 bases. CDR3: CASTIFGWADYNEQFF. The CDR3 nucleotides read TGTGCCAGCACCATATTCGGGTGGGCAGACTACAATGAGCAGTTCTTC.

The chain combines TRBV5-6 with TRBJ2-7; 7 bases align to TRBD1. CDR1 SGHDT and CDR2 YYEEEE come from the germline V gene. With 5 bases clipped from V and 1 base from J, the junction kept 6 bases outside the gene matches. The length of the CDR3 is 14 residues. The CDR3 protein is CASRTGYDSYEQYF. CDR3 DNA sequence: TGTGCCAGCAGGACAGGGTACGATTCCTACGAGCAGTACTTC.

This CDR3 reads CASSLISPGAPYNEQFF. The CDR3 DNA reads TGTGCCAGCAGCTTAATTTCGCCAGGGGCTCCCTACAATGAGCAGTTCTTC. The chain employs TRBV7-6 and TRBJ2-1; maybe TRBD1 (6 bases). Per the germline V gene, CDR1 is SGHVS and CDR2 is FNYEAQ. The CDR3 length is 17 residues. V was cut by 2 bases and J by 2 bases, with 16 bases left in between.

With regard to this clone: Within the sample, other DNA sequences also encode this same CDR3. J is TRBJ2-7 and V is TRBV7-9, with D hard to call. The CDR3 length is 13 residues. Germline loops: CDR1 SEHNR, CDR2 FQNEAQ (reference sequence). V shed 1 base and J shed 3 bases, with 7 bases lying between them. CDR3 region: CASSLGVVYEQYF. The CDR3 DNA reads as TGTGCCAGCAGCTTAGGTGTGGTCTACGAGCAGTACTTC.

The rearrangement uses TRBV30 and TRBJ2-5; D ambiguous. Between the trimmed V and J ends, which lost 2 bases and 5 bases, there was a span of 9 bases. The germline CDR1 and CDR2 sequences are GTSNPN and SVGIG (reference sequence). CDR3 size: 12 residues. This CDR3 reads CAWSLASETQYF. CDR3 DNA sequence: TGTGCCTGGAGTTTGGCCTCGGAGACCCAGTACTTC.

The chain uses TRBV7-9 and TRBJ2-7; either TRBD1 or TRBD2 may supply D (5 bases each). This CDR3 is 16 amino acids long. V was clipped by 5 bases and J by 0 bases, with 17 bases between them. Germline values: CDR1 SEHNR, CDR2 FQNEAQ (reference sequence). CDR3 amino acids: CASSQPEGESSYEQYF. CDR3 sequence (DNA): TGTGCCAGCAGCCAACCAGAAGGGGAGAGCTCCTACGAGCAGTACTTC.

The chain carries TRBV5-1 and TRBJ2-1, with a tentative D call TRBD1 (6 bases). The V end was cut by 4 bases, the J end by 7 bases, with 18 bases between. The CDR3 runs to 15 residues. Germline V gene lookup returns CDR1 SGHRS and CDR2 YFSETQ. DNA for the CDR3: TGCGCCAGCAGCGGAGGACAGCTCGGTTTGAATGAGCAGTTCTTC. Translating gives CASSGGQLGLNEQFF.

The rearrangement joins TRBV4-2 to TRBJ1-2, with D unresolved. The germline CDR1 and CDR2 sequences are LGHNA and YNFKEQ. V dropped 1 base and J dropped 8 bases, with 11 bases sitting between them. The CDR3 extends over 13 amino acids. CDR3 amino acids: CASSQVRPSGYTF. CDR3 DNA: TGTGCCAGCAGCCAAGTGCGACCCAGCGGCTACACCTTC.

With respect to this clone: Other nucleotide sequences from this sample produce the same CDR3. The chain recombines TRBV9 with TRBJ1-3; D uncertain. The CDR3 spans 15 residues. The V and J ends lost 0 bases and 4 bases respectively, with 11 bases between them. The germline CDR1 and CDR2 sequences are SGDLS and YYNGEE. CDR3 DNA sequence: TGTGCCAGCAGCGTAGCTTGGGGATCCGGAAACACCATATATTTT. It encodes CASSVAWGSGNTIYF.

V gene TRBV25-1 combines with J gene TRBJ2-7, with 13 nucleotides matching TRBD2. Germline trimming cut 2 bases from V and 2 bases from J; bases unmatched to any gene: 0. Germline V gives CDR1 MGHDK, CDR2 SYGVNS. This CDR3 is 15 amino acids long. CDR3 nucleotides: TGTGCCAGCAGTGAAGGGACTAGCGGGGCCTACGAGCAGTACTTC. Translation: CASSEGTSGAYEQYF.

This chain links TRBV6-5 with TRBJ1-1; 8 bases map to TRBD1. Germline values: CDR1 MNHEY, CDR2 SVGAGI. This CDR3 contains 14 residues. The V segment lost 8 bases and the J segment 7 bases; nucleotides outside the gene matches: 12. The CDR3 DNA follows: TGTGCCAGCTCTGGATTCCGGGACAGGATTGAAGCTTTCTTT. Translated: CASSGFRDRIEAFF.

The chain is built from TRBV7-2 and TRBJ1-1; D uncertain. V lost 3 bases to trimming and J lost 1 base, with 9 bases between them. The CDR3 length is 14 residues. Germline CDR1 SGHTA, CDR2 FQGNSA. The CDR3, as DNA: TGTGCCAGCAGCTTCGGCGTATCGAACACTGAAGCTTTCTTT. Residues: CASSFGVSNTEAFF.

A single count supports this clone. This chain uses TRBV4-1 with TRBJ1-5, with no clear D. CDR1 is MGHRA and CDR2 is YSYEKL in the germline V gene. The ends were cut back, 4 bases at V and 0 bases at J, with 13 bases in the middle. The CDR3 is 16 residues long. Here the CDR3 DNA reads TGCGCCAGCAGCCCGTACCAGGTTAATAGCAATCAGCCCCAGCATTTT. It translates to CASSPYQVNSNQPQHF.

The rearrangement joins TRBV11-3 to TRBJ2-2; no definite D call. V lost 2 bases to trimming and J lost 3 bases, with 7 bases between them. This CDR3 comprises 14 residues. Looked up from germline, CDR1 is SGHNT and CDR2 is YENEEA. CDR3 bases: TGTGCCAGCAGCTTATCCCCCTACACCGGGGAGCTGTTTTTT. Amino acids: CASSLSPYTGELFF.

The CDR3 DNA reads as TGTGCCAGCACTCCGCCTAGAATGAATGAGCAGTTCTTC. Translating it yields CASTPPRMNEQFF. V and J are TRBV25-1 and TRBJ2-1; no reliable D call. The CDR3 length is 13 residues. Deletions cut 7 bases from V and 7 bases from J, with 14 bases between. Germline loops: CDR1 MGHDK, CDR2 SYGVNS.

This chain uses TRBV5-1 with TRBJ2-7, with D uncertain. Germline V gives CDR1 SGHRS, CDR2 YFSETQ. Trimming stripped 0 bases from V and 3 bases from J, with 7 bases between. There are 13 residues in the CDR3. The CDR3 reads CASSLDPVYEQYF. In nucleotides, the CDR3 is TGCGCCAGCAGCTTGGACCCAGTCTACGAGCAGTACTTC.

V is TRBV28 and J is TRBJ2-2; 10 bases agree with TRBD1. The V and J ends lost 7 bases and 6 bases, in that order; junction bases with no gene match: 8. The length of the CDR3 is 15 residues. CDR1 is MDHEN and CDR2 is SYDVKM in the germline V gene. Here the CDR3 reads CASIPDRGESGELFF. DNA for the CDR3: TGTGCCAGCATTCCGGACAGGGGGGAGTCCGGGGAGCTGTTTTTT. Full variable domain (rest looked up from reference TRBV28 and TRBJ2-2): DVKVTQSSRYLVKRTGEKVFLECVQDMDHENMFWYRQDPGLGLRLIYFSYDVKMKEKGDIPEGYSVSREKKERFSLILESASTNQTSMYLCASIPDRGESGELFFGEGSRLTVL.

CDR3 nucleotides: TGTGCCAGCAGTTGGGACAGGGCTGGGGACACTGAAGCTTTCTTT. Translating gives CASSWDRAGDTEAFF. The chain recombines TRBV27 with TRBJ1-1; the match to TRBD1 covers 9 bases. V gave up 4 bases and J gave up 3 bases; unmatched junction bases: 6. The CDR3 loop spans 15 amino acids. Germline V gene data show CDR1 as MNHEY and CDR2 as SMNVEV (reference sequence).

V and J are TRBV28 and TRBJ2-3; D gene uncertain. CDR1 MDHEN and CDR2 SYDVKM come from the germline V gene. The germline V and J ends were trimmed by 3 bases and 1 base, with 5 bases remaining between them. The CDR3 is 13 amino acids. The DNA of the CDR3 is TGTGCCAGCAGTTTGCTTGGCACAGATACGCAGTATTTT. Translation gives CASSLLGTDTQYF.

This chain connects TRBV7-9 to TRBJ1-6, with D perhaps matching TRBD1 (5 bases). The germline CDR1 and CDR2 sequences are SEHNR and FQNEAQ (reference sequence). Trimming left V 5 bases short and J 12 bases short, with 11 bases between. The CDR3 covers 12 residues. CDR3 sequence: CASSPSTGPLHF. In DNA, the CDR3 is TGTGCCAGCAGCCCCAGCACAGGACCCCTCCACTTT.

The count of this clone is one. This chain joins TRBV25-1 and TRBJ2-7; the match to TRBD1 covers 11 bases. Looked up from germline, CDR1 is MGHDK and CDR2 is SYGVNS. V dropped 4 bases and J dropped 6; count of bases not matched to a gene: 8. The length of the CDR3 is 15 residues. CDR3 sequence reads: CASSAGHGTGGEQYF. CDR3 nucleotides: TGTGCCAGCAGTGCAGGACACGGGACAGGGGGCGAGCAGTACTTC.

Concerning this clone: This specimen includes other DNA sequences encoding the same CDR3. The chain couples TRBV9 to TRBJ2-7; D gene unclear. Looked up from germline, CDR1 is SGDLS and CDR2 is YYNGEE. The ends were cut back, 0 bases at V and 3 bases at J, with 7 bases in the middle. The CDR3 consists of 13 residues. The CDR3 region is CASSVGADYEQYF. For the CDR3, the DNA is TGTGCCAGCAGCGTAGGGGCAGACTACGAGCAGTACTTC.

The chain carries TRBV28 and TRBJ1-2, with D possibly TRBD1 on 5 matching bases. Per germline, CDR1 MDHEN and CDR2 SYDVKM. This CDR3 has 14 residues. V was cut by 8 bases and J by 8 bases, with 21 bases left in between. The CDR3 DNA reads as TGTGCCAGCTATTACCCGAGGGGCAGGGAAGGCTACACCTTC. Translating gives CASYYPRGREGYTF.